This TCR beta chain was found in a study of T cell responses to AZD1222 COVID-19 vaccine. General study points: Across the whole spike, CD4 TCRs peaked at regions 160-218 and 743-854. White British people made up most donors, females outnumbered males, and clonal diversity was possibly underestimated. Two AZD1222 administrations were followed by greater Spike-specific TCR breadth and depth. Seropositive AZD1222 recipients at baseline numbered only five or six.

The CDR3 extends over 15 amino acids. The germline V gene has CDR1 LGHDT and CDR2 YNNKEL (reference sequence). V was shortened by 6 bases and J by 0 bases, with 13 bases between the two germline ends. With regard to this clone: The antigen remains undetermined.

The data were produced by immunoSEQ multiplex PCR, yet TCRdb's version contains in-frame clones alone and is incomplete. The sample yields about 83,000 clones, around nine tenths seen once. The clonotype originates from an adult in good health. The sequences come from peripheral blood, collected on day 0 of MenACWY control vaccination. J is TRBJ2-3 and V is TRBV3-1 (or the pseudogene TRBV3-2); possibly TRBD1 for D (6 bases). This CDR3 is CASSQTGLSTDTQYF. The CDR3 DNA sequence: TGTGCCAGCAGTCAGACAGGACTTAGCACAGATACGCAGTATTTT.